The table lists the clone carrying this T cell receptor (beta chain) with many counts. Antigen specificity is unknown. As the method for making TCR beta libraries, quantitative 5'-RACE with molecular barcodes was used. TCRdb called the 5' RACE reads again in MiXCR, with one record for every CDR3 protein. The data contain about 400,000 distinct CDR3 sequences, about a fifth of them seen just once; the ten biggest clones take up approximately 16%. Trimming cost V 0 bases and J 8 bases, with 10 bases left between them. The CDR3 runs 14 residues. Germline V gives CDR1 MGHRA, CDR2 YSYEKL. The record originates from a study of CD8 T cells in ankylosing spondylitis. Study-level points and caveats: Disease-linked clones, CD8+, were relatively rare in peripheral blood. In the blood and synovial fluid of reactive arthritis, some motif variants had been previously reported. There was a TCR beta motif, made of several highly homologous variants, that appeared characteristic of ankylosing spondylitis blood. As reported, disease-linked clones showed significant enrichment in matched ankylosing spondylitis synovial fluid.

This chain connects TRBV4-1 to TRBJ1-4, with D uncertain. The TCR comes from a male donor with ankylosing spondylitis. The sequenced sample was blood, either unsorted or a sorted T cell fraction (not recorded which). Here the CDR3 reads CASSQERGREKLFF. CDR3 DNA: TGCGCCAGCAGCCAAGAACGAGGGAGGGAAAAACTGTTTTTT.